The source of this T cell receptor (beta chain) is a study of identical twins. CDR1 and CDR2 from the germline V gene are PRHDT and FYEKMQ (reference sequence). The CDR3 contains 15 residues. With 0 bases clipped from V and 2 bases from J, the junction kept 1 base outside the gene matches. Study-wide results and limits: Compared with unrelated sharing, twin-shared out-of-frame alpha sequences had more low-probability sequences. Whereas memory repertoires showed no such difference, abundant cord blood beta clonotypes carried fewer insertions.

This clonotype has just a few counts. What it binds is not known. Carrying unique molecular identifiers, the cDNA also gained a universal primer site through template switching. In TCRdb, the 5' RACE reads were re-called with MiXCR into one record per CDR3 protein. Of about 300,000 distinct CDR3 sequences listed, over 9% are singletons. In addition, the sample was reused for a study of yellow fever vaccine responses in identical twins.

The receptor's source is a young woman in good health. The material sequenced was CD8+ T cells sorted from blood. The chain uses TRBV13 and TRBJ1-3; 7 bases agree with TRBD1. The CDR3 loop is CASSLGRGPGNTIYF. The DNA of the CDR3 is TGTGCCAGCAGCTTAGGAAGGGGGCCTGGAAACACCATATATTTT.